Sequencing of this T cell receptor beta chain was carried out in a study of cytomegalovirus exposure and HLA in healthy donors (TCRdb year 2017). Describing the broader study: An earlier analysis of more than 550 of the donors reported about 300 Gb of sequence data and 90 million to 120 million unique TCR beta sequences obtained from about 179 million T cells. Among some 410 genotyped donors of the cohort, an average of roughly 240,000 unique TCR beta nucleotide sequences were sequenced per donor, roughly 20% of them non-productive. The number of donors typed differed by locus, with about 629-640 for A, B, C, DRB1 and DQB1, about 500 for DQA1, over 600 for DPA1, and some 470 for DPB1. The study profiled the T cell repertoires of about 720 subjects by immunosequencing and related them to cytomegalovirus serostatus. A later analysis re-analyzed previously published TCR beta repertoires from 666 donors and added high-resolution HLA genotyping to study TCR occurrence patterns. The aim of the study was to test whether cataloging public T cell receptors could identify signatures of past pathogen exposure. Around 330 gigabases of sequencing data and 70 million to 95 million unique TCR sequences made up an early release that covered several hundred HLA-typed donors. Class I and class II HLA loci were covered by the typing at four-digit resolution. A later genetic analysis took genome-wide SNP genotypes for about 55% of the roughly 700 donors and used that subset as a discovery cohort. High-throughput TCR immunosequencing, statistical association of individual TCRs with disease status, and machine learning were combined to predict cytomegalovirus infection status. A separate validation cohort of over a hundred different subjects was used in addition to the roughly 620-subject first cohort. The genetic ancestry cluster associated with self-reported Caucasian donors included about 81% of the 398 genotyped donors. An earlier analysis of 587 of the donors used high-throughput TCR beta sequencing to judge whether each TCR beta V gene segment behaved as functional or pseudogenic. Every repertoire in the discovery cohort had been generated on one and the same sequencing platform. Rather than using new phenotypic data, the later analysis identified candidate immune exposures from TCR beta sequences and from how often those sequences occurred across donors. Four to six DR-DQ haplotypes were handled as single units for association and clustering, since linkage in the cohort was strong. Donor age, sex, ethnicity and CMV serostatus were compiled together with the repertoire data. What the study reported, not specific to this receptor: CMV serostatus was the only immune exposure information available for the cohort. Because counts were too low, 15 to 20 rarely observed V segments, including chromosome 9 orphons, were excluded from the earlier analysis of around 590 of the donors. Because HLA typing was unavailable for some donors at each locus, only the typed subset was used in association tests. A cluster of highly shared sequence variants was judged likely to represent a technical artifact of the sequencing pipeline. Across donors, most TCR sequences were observed very rarely, whereas some public TCRs were present in many individuals. When HLA alleles, especially DR and DQ, strongly co-occurred, TCR associations were difficult to assign to individual alleles. In a later analysis, the rate of TCR association differed among HLA loci, with DRB1 alleles having the most associated TCRs and HLA-C alleles having the fewest. At a false discovery rate of 0.05, a later analysis linked approximately 18,000 TCR beta sequences to specific HLA alleles. A further reported finding was that TCR beta sequences accurately predicted the HLA-A and HLA-B alleles for most subjects in the first cohort. This cohort had only TCR beta chains sequenced, and the lack of alpha or paired-chain data limited which features could be detected. Because the 87-base-pair reads could not distinguish some IMGT-functional V segments, including TRBV6-2 and TRBV6-3, those segments were excluded. The classifier was reported to diagnose cytomegalovirus status with high specificity and sensitivity in both the original cohort and the validation cohort. Roughly uniform sequencing depth across donors was assumed in presence/absence analyses, although this assumption may not hold. The authors suggested that the approach could potentially be extended to other disease states and immunological phenotypes. According to a later genetic analysis, donors in an Asian-associated ancestry cluster had fewer N-insertions in productive TCRs than the roughly 700-donor mean. A later genetic analysis associated a missense DCLRE1C variant with V-gene and J-gene trimming of TCR beta chains, and an independent cohort replicated the association. Linkage disequilibrium might explain the correlated functional status among segregating V segments, but an unknown experimental factor could not be ruled out. In vitro tests confirmed that a few of the cytomegalovirus-associated TCR beta chains recognize cytomegalovirus antigens. In the study, 150 to 200 TCR beta chains were listed as associated with cytomegalovirus. A later analysis reported that several top co-occurrence clusters appeared linked to parvovirus B19, influenza, CMV and Epstein-Barr virus. In a later analysis, HLA-associated TCR beta chains showed more clonal expansion and lower generation probabilities than non-associated chains that were equally common. In a later analysis, most CMV-associated TCR beta chains were found to appear HLA-restricted, with HLA associations seemingly driven largely by CMV exposure. An earlier analysis of around 540 of the donors showed that most TCR beta V segments appeared in productive rearrangements either about 90% or about 30% of the time, which broadly matched IMGT annotations.

Details on this clone: Its antigen specificity is not known. The sample holds no much larger clone one base away, and base qualities are not on file.

Libraries were built with the immunoSEQ multiplex PCR assay. For the multiplex PCR, a mixture combining 60 forward primers for TCR Vbeta segments and 13 reverse primers for TCR Jbeta segments was used. The CDR3 region of rearranged TCR beta genes was amplified from genomic DNA with a multiplex PCR assay. The Illumina HiSeq System was used to sequence the amplified TCR beta libraries as 87-base-pair reads. The study's own analysis went as follows. In a later analysis, tens of millions of unique TCR beta chains were counted across the roughly 610 repertoires, and roughly 11 million of these chains were shared by at least two donors. Raw reads were error-corrected and collapsed into unique sequences by a nearest-neighbor algorithm in which closely related sequences were merged to remove PCR and sequencing errors. To assign V, D and J gene segments, CDR3 sequences were aligned to IMGT reference sequences. For a sequence to be retained, at least a six-nucleotide match to both a V gene segment and a J gene segment was required. A rearrangement was called productive if the CDR3 had no stop codons and remained in frame with V and J, and every other rearrangement was called non-productive. CDR3 was defined by IMGT convention, running from the second conserved V-encoded cysteine to the conserved J-encoded phenylalanine. In an earlier analysis of just under 600 of the donors, sequences lacking an unambiguous match to a single V gene segment were excluded. An earlier analysis of a few hundred of the donors called V segments functional above 56.7% productive rearrangements and segregating when the between-donor standard deviation exceeded 5%. A statistical classification framework was built to diagnose cytomegalovirus status from the catalog of TCR beta chain sequences. A later analysis assigned V and J genes by comparing TCR nucleotide sequences with IMGT/GENE-DB human TR gene sequences. Using the TCRdist pipeline, a later analysis assigned CDR3 sequences along with most-parsimonious VDJ recombination scenarios. In a later analysis, each TCR beta chain was defined by its CDR3 amino acid sequence together with its V-gene family, and reads lacking a unique V-gene family were excluded. In a later analysis, several hundred highly shared, low-generation-probability nucleotide sequences were removed to address suspected cross-contamination and a sequencing artifact. In a later analysis, a clonal expansion index for each public chain was calculated from normalized within-repertoire ranks of inferred template counts. Generation probabilities in a later analysis came from a VDJ recombination model fitted to out-of-frame rearrangements, and those results were checked against IGoR. A later analysis scored TCR-TCR, TCR-HLA and TCR-CMV co-occurrence with hypergeometric tests, applying a repertoire-size bias correction to TCR pairs. False discovery rates were estimated in a later analysis by permuting HLA or CMV assignments 20 times. In a later analysis, co-occurring TCRs were grouped with DBSCAN, and TCRdist sequence similarity was added when clustering was performed within HLA-allele-positive subsets. Repertoires with fewer than 30,000 or more than 120,000 public chains were left out of co-occurrence clustering, as were about 5 repertoires with anomalous nucleotide sharing. Sourced from immuneACCESS, this table was stored by TCRdb with only in-frame sequences that have V and J called. A share of the clones is absent; for the studies checked, an unresolved V gene accounts for under half, and the remainder has no known explanation. That table is the source of V, J and clone size, and D and trimming were worked out from the DNA. Recorded for this sample are some 100,000 clones; about 77% of them occurred a single time. The top ten hold 4% of the sample.

The cohort was made up of 666 healthy bone marrow donors. At the time of sampling, every cohort member was nominally healthy, though immune exposures that went unrecorded were likely present. The donor was CMV seropositive and belonged to the group of around 300 seropositive cohort members. Every donor gave a peripheral blood sample, and the peripheral blood mononuclear cells from that sample were used for TCR beta sequencing. The Qiagen DNeasy Blood Extraction Kit was used to extract genomic DNA from the blood cell samples. For CDR1 and CDR2, the germline V gene lists SGDLS and YYNGEE. The CDR3 contains 14 residues, cysteine and phenylalanine counted. Solely the CDR3 DNA is kept, with 42 bases framed from the first base. The germline V and J ends show losses of 3 bases and 7 bases respectively, and no gene match explains 8 bases of the junction.

The V and J genes are TRBV9 and TRBJ1-2, and TRBD1 matches 8 of the central bases. The source of this sequence is a woman aged 50 to 65 in good health and CMV-seropositive. Sequenced sample: PBMCs. At the DNA level, the sequence is TGTGCCAGCAGCGATAGACAGGGGCGGGCTGGCTACACCTTC. Its protein product is CASSDRQGRAGYTF.